The present T cell receptor (beta chain) was sequenced within a study of blood T cells in healthy people across ages. From germline, CDR1 is SNHLY and CDR2 FYNNEI. Trimming took 1 base from V and 4 from J; bases not matched to a gene: 10. CDR3 size: 17 residues. It was with a sample-barcoded 5' primer and a J-beta primer mix that a second PCR of roughly 6 to 12 cycles was run. Each of the samples gave a minimum of 2.5 million paired-end reads that contained CDR3. TCRdb analysed the 5' RACE reads with MiXCR anew, one entry per CDR3 protein. The table shows under 850,000 distinct CDR3 sequences, with 35% to 40% occurring only once.

Sequenced sample: blood. The source of this sequence is a man younger than 30 in good health. The rearrangement uses TRBV2 and TRBJ2-1; 7 bases are a match to TRBD2. CDR3 nucleotide sequence: TGTGCCAGCAGTGAAGGTGTGGCGGGGGATATTTACAATGAGCAGTTCTTC. Its protein is CASSEGVAGDIYNEQFF.